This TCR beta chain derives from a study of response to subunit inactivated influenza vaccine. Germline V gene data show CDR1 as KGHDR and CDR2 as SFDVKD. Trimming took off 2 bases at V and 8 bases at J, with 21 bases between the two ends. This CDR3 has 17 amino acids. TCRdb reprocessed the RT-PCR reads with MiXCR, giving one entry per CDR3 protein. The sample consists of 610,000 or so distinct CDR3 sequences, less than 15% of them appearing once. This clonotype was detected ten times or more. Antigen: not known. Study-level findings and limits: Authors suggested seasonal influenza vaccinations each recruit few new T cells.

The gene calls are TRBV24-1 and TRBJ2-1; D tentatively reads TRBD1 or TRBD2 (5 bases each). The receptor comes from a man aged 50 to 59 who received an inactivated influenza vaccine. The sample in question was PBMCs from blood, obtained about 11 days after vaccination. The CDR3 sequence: CATSDSSGTINEDEQFF. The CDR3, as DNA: TGTGCCACCAGTGATTCGTCCGGGACCATAAACGAGGATGAGCAGTTCTTC.